What follows describes a single T cell receptor (beta chain). The antigen is unknown. This entry is derived from a study of CD8+ T cells in alopecia areata. Whole-study results and caveats: Persistence in scalp and blood during tofacitinib was observed for many expanded lesional clones. Lesional scalp exceeded normal scalp in clonality, especially in alopecia totalis/universalis. Compared with mice, patients displayed less clear TCR sharing, possibly for HLA-related reasons.

Treatment here: oral pan-JAK inhibitor, 5-10 mg twice daily. A FACSAria was used to sort CD4+ and CD8+ T cells. These cells came from PBMCs. Isolated RNA was reverse transcribed into cDNA used as the sequencing template. The table came from immunoSEQ multiplex PCR; TCRdb's copy has only in-frame clones and leaves some out. In the table there are over 100,000 clones, about half of which are singletons. The CDR3 loop spans 12 amino acids. Germline CDR1 SQVTM, CDR2 ANQGSEA. The ends were cut back, 4 bases at V and 8 bases at J, with 14 bases in the middle. Sequenced here: CD4+ T cells sorted from blood, sampled at week 4, from a patient treated with tofacitinib. The chain combines TRBV29-1 with TRBJ1-2, with D unresolved. The clonotype comes from a human donor with alopecia areata. Here the CDR3 DNA reads TGCAGCGTTGCCCCCCCGGGGAGAGGCTACACCTTC. Protein: CSVAPPGRGYTF.